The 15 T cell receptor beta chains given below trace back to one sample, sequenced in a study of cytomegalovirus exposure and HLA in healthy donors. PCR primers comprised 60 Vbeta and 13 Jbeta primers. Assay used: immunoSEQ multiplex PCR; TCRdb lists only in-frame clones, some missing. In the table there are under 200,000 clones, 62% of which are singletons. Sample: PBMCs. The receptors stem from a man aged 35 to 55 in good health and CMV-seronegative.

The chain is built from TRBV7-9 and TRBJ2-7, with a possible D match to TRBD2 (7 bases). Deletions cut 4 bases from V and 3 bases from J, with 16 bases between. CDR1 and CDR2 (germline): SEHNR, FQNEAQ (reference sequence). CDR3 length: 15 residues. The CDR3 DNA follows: TGTGCCAGCAGCTCCCGGGGAGGGGGGGACTACGAGCAGTACTTC. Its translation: CASSSRGGGDYEQYF.

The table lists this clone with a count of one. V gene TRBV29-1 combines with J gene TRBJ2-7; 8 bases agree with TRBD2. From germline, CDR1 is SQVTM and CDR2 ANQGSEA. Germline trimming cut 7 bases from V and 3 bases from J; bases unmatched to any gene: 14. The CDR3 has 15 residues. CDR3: CSARAGGQKYYEQYF. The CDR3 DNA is TGCAGCGCCCGCGCGGGGGGACAAAAATACTACGAGCAGTACTTC.

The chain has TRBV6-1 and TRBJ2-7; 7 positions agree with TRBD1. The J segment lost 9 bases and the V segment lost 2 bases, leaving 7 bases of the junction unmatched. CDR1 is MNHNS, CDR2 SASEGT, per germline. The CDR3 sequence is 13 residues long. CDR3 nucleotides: TGTGCCAGCAGTGAACTGACAGGGCCTGGGCAGTACTTC. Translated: CASSELTGPGQYF.

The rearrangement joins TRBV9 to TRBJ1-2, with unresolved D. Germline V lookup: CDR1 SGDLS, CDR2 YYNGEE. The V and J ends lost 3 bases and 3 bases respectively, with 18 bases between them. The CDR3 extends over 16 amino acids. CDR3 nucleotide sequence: TGTGCCAGCAGCGCATCGACAACAGATAACTACTATGGCTACACCTTC. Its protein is CASSASTTDNYYGYTF.

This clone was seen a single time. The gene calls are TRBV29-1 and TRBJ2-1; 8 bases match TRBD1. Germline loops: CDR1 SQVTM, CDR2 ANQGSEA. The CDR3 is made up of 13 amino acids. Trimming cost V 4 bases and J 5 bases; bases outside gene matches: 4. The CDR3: CSVGAGGHNEQFF. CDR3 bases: TGCAGCGTTGGGGCAGGGGGCCACAATGAGCAGTTCTTC.

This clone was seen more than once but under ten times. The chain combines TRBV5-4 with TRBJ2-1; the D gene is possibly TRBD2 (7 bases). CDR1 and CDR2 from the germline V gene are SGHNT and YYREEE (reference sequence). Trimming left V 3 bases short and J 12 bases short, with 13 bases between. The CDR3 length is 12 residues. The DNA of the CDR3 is TGTGCCAGCAGCTGGCAGGGAGGGGGGCAGTTCTTC. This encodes CASSWQGGGQFF.

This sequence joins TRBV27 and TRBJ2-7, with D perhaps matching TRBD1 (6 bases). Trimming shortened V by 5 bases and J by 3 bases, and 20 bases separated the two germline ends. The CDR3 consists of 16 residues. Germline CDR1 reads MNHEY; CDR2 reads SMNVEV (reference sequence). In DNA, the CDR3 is TGTGCCAGCAGTCTGATGGGGGCCGTAGCAAACTACGAGCAGTACTTC. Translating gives CASSLMGAVANYEQYF.

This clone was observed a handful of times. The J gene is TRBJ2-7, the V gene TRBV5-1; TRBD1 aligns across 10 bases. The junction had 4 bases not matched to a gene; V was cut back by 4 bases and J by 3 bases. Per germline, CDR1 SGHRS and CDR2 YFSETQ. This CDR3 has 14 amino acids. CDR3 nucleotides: TGCGCCAGCAGCCCCGGACAGGGGGTCTACGAGCAGTACTTC. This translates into CASSPGQGVYEQYF.

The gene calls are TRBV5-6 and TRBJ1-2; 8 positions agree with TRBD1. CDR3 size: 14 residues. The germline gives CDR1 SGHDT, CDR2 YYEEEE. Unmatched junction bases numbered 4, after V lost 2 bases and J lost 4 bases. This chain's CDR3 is CASSLQGVFYGYTF. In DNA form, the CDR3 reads TGTGCCAGCAGCTTACAGGGGGTTTTCTATGGCTACACCTTC.

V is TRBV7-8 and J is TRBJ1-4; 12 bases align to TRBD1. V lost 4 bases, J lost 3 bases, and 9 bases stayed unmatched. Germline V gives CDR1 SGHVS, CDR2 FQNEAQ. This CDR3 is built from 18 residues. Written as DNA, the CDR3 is TGTGCCAGCAGCTGGTCCGGGACAGGGGGCTCGTCTAATGAAAAACTGTTTTTT. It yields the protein CASSWSGTGGSSNEKLFF.

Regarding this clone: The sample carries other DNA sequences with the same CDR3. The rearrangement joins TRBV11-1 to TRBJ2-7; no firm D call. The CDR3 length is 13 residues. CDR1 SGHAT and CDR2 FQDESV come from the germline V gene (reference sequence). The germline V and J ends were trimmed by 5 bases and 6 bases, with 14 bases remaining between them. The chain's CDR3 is CASSRSSSSEQYF. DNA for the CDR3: TGTGCCAGCAGCAGGAGCTCCTCGAGCGAGCAGTACTTC.

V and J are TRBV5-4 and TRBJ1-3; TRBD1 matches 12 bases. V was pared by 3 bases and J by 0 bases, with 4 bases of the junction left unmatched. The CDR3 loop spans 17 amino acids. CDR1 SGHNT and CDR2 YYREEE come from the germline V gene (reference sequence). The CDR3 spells CASSSGTGGGSGNTIYF. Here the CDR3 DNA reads TGTGCCAGCAGCTCCGGGACAGGGGGCGGCTCTGGAAACACCATATATTTT.

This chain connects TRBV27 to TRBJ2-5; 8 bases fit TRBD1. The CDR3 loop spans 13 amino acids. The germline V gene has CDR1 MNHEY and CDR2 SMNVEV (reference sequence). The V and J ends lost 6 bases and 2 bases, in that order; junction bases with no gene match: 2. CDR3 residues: CASRRDRQETQYF. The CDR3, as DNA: TGTGCCAGCAGAAGGGACAGGCAAGAGACCCAGTACTTC.

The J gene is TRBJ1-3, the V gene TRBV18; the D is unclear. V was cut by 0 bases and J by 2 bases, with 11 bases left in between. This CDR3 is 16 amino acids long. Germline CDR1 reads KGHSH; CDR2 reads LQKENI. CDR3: CASSPPEGSTGNTIYF. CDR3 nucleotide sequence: TGTGCCAGCTCACCACCGGAGGGAAGCACTGGAAACACCATATATTTT.

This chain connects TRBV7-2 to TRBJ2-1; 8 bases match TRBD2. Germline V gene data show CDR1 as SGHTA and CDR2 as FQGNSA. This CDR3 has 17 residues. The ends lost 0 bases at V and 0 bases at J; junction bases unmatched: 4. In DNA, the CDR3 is TGTGCCAGCAGCTTAGCGATAGCGGGAAGCTCCTACAATGAGCAGTTCTTC. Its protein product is CASSLAIAGSSYNEQFF. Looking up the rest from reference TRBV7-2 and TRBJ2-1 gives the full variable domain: GAGVSQSPSNKVTEKGKDVELRCDPISGHTALYWYRQSLGQGLEFLIYFQGNSAPDKSGLPSDRFSAERTGGSVSTLTIQRTQQEDSAVYLCASSLAIAGSSYNEQFFGPGTRLTVL.